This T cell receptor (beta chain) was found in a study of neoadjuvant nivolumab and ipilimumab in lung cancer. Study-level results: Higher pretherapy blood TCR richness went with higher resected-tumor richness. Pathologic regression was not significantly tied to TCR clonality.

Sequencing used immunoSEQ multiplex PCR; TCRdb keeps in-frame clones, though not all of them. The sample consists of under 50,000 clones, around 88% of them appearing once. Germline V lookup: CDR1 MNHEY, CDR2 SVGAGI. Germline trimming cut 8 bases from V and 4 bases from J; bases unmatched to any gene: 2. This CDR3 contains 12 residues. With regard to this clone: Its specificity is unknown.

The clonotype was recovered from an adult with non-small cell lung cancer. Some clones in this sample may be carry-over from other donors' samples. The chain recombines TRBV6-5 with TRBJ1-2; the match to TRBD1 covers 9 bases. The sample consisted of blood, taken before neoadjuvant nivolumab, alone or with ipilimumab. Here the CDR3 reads CASGQGPYGYTF. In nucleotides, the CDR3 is TGTGCCAGCGGACAGGGGCCCTATGGCTACACCTTC.